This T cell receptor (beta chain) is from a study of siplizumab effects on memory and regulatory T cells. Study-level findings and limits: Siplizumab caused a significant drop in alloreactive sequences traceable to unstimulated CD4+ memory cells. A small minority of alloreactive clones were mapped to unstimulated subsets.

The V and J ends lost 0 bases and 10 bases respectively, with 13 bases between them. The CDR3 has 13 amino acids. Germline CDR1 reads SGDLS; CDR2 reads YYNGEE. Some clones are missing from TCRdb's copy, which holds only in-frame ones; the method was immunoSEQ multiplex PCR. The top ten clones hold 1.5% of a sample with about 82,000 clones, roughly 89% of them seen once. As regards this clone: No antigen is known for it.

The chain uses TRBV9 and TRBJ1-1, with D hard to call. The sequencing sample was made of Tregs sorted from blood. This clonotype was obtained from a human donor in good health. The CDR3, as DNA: TGTGCCAGCAGCGTAGATAACGGAGTTCCAGCTTTCTTT. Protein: CASSVDNGVPAFF.